This T cell receptor beta chain was sequenced in a study of blood T cell repertoires in COVID-19. TCRdb's table, derived via immunoSEQ multiplex PCR, lists solely in-frame clones and lacks some. Of under 45,000 clones in the sample, around 76% were seen once. Losses at the gene ends were 6 bases for V and 0 bases for J; bases not matched to a gene: 4. Germline loops: CDR1 LNHDA, CDR2 SQIVND (reference sequence). The CDR3 extends over 15 amino acids. This TCR came from a man aged 80 or over with acute or convalescent COVID-19. The chain has TRBV19 and TRBJ2-1; 8 bases are a match to TRBD2. What was sequenced was peripheral blood. For the CDR3, the DNA is TGTGCCAGTAGGTTGGCGGGGGGCTCCTACAATGAGCAGTTCTTC. This encodes CASRLAGGSYNEQFF.